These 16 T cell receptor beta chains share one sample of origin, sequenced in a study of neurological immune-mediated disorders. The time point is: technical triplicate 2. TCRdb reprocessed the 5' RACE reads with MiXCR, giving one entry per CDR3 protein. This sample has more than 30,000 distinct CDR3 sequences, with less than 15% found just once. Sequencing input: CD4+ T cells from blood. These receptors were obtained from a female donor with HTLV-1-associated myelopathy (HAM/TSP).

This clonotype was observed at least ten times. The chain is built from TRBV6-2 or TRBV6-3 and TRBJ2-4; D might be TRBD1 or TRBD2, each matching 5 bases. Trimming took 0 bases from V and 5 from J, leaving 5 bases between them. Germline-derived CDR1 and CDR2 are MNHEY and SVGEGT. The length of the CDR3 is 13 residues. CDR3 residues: CASSYSGENIQYF. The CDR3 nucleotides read TGTGCCAGCAGTTACTCGGGGGAAAACATTCAGTACTTC.

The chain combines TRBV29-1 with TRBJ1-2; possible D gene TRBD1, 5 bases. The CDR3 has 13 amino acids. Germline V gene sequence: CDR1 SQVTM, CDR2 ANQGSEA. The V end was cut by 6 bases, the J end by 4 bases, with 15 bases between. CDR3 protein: CSVVRQGPYGYTF. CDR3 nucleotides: TGCAGCGTGGTCCGCCAGGGACCCTATGGCTACACCTTC. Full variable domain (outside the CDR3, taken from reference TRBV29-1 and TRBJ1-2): SAVISQKPSRDICQRGTSLTIQCQVDSQVTMMFWYRQQPGQSLTLIATANQGSEATYESGFVIDKFPISRPNLTFSTLTVSNMSPEDSSIYLCSVVRQGPYGYTFGSGTRLTVV.

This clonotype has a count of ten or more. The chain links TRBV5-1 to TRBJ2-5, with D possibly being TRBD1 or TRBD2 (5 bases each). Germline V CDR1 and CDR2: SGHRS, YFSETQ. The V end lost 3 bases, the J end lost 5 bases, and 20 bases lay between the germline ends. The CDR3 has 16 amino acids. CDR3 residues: CASSYLPGQDGETQYF. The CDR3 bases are TGCGCCAGCAGCTACCTACCGGGGCAGGACGGGGAGACCCAGTACTTC.

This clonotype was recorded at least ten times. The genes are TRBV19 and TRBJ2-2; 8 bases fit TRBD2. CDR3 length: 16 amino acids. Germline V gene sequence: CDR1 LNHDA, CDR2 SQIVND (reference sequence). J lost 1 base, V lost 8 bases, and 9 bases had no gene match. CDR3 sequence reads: CASAPSLAVNTGELFF. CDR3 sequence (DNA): TGTGCCAGTGCCCCCTCACTAGCGGTGAACACCGGGGAGCTGTTTTTT.

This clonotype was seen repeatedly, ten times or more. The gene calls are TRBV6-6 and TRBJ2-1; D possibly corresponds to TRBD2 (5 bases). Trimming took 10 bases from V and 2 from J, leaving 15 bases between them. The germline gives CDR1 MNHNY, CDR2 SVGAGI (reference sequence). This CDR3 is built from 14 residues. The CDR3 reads CATAAPRAYNEQFF. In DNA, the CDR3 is TGTGCCACAGCGGCCCCTAGGGCCTACAATGAGCAGTTCTTC.

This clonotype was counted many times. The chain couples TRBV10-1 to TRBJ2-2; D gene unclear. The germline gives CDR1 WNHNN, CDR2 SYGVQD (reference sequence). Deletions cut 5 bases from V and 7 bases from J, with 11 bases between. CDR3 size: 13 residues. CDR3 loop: CASSPSAVGELFF. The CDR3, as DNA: TGCGCCAGCAGTCCGTCCGCGGTCGGGGAGCTGTTTTTT.

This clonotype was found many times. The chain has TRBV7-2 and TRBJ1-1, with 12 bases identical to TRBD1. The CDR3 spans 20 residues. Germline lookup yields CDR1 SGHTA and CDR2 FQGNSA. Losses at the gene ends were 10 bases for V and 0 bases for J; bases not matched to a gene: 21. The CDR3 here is CATKGGTGGATTDMNTEAFF. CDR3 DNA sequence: TGTGCCACCAAGGGAGGGACAGGGGGCGCAACGACGGATATGAACACTGAAGCTTTCTTT.

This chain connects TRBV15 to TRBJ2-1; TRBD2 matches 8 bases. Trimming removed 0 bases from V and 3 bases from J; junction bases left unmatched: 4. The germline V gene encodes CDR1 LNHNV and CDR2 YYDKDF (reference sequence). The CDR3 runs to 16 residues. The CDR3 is CATSRDRTSSYNEQFF. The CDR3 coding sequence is TGTGCCACCAGCAGAGATCGGACTAGCAGCTACAATGAGCAGTTCTTC.

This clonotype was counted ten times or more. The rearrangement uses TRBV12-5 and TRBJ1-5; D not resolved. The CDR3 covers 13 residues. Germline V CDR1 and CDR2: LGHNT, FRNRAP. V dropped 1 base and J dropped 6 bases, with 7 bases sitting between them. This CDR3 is CASGLESRQPQHF. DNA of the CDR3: TGTGCTAGTGGTTTGGAATCCCGTCAGCCCCAGCATTTT.

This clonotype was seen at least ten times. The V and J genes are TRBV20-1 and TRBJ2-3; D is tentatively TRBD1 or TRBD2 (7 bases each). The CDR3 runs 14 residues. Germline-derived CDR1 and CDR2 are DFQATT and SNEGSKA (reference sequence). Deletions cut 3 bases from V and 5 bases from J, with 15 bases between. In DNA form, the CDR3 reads TGCAGTGCTAGCCAGGGGGGGCGTGGAGATACGCAGTATTTT. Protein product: CSASQGGRGDTQYF.

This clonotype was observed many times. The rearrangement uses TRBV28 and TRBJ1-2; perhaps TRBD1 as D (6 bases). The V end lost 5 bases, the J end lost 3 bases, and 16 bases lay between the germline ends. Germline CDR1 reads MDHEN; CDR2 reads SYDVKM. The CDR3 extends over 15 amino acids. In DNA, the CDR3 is TGTGCCAGCAGTGACTATCTGACAGGCCACTATGGCTACACCTTC. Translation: CASSDYLTGHYGYTF.

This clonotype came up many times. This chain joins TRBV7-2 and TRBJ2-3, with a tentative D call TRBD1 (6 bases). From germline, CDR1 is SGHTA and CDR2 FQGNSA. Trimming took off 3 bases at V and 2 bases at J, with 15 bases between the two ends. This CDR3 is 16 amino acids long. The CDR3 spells CASSLGAGLDTDTQYF. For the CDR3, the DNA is TGTGCCAGCAGCTTGGGGGCCGGGTTAGACACAGATACGCAGTATTTT.

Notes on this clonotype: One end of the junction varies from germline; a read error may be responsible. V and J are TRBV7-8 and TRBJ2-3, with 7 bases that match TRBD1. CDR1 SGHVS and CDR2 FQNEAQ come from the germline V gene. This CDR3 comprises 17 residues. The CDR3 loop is CASTLVVRQGSPDTQYF. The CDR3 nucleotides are TGTGCCAGCACCTTAGTGGTGAGACAGGGCTCCCCAGATACGCAGTATTTT.

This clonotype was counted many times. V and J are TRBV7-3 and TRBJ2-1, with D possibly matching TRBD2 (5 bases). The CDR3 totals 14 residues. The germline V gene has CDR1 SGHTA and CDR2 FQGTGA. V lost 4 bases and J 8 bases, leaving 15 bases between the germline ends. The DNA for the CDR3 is TGTGCCAGCAGCTCCCAGACTACCTCCGATGAGCAGTTCTTC. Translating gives CASSSQTTSDEQFF.

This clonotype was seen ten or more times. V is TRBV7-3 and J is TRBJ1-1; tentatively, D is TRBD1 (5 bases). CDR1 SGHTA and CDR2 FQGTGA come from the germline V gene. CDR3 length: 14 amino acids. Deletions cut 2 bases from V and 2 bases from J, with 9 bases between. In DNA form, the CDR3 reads TGTGCCAGCAGCTTAGGACAAGGCAACACTGAAGCTTTCTTT. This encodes CASSLGQGNTEAFF.

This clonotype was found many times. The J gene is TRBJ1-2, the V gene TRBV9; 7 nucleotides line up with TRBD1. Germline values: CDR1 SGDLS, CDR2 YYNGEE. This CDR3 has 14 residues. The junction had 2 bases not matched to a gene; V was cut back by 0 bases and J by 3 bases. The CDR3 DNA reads TGTGCCAGCAGCGTAGCTACAGGGGACTATGGCTACACCTTC. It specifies CASSVATGDYGYTF.